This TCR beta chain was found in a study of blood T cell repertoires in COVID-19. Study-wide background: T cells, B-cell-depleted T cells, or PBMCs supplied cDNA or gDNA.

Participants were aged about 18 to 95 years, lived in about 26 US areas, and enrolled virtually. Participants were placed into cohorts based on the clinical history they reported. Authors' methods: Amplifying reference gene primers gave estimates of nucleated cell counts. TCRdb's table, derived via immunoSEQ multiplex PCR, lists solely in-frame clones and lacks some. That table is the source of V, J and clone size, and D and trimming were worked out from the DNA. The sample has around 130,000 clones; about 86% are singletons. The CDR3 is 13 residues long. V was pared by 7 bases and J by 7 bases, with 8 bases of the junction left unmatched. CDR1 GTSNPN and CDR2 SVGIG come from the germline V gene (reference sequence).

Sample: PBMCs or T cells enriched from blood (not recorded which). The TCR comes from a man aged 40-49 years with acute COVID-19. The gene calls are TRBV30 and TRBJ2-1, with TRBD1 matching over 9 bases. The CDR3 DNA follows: TGTGCCTCGTCCCGGACAGGGGCGAATGAGCAGTTCTTC. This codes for CASSRTGANEQFF.